This note documents a single T cell receptor (beta chain) sequence. Its antigen is unidentified. The data were produced by immunoSEQ multiplex PCR, yet TCRdb's version contains in-frame clones alone and is incomplete. The sample lists 95,000 to 150,000 clones; under 85% were seen once. These data originate in a study of T cell responses to AZD1222 COVID-19 vaccine. Study background: Second doses that came at about 4 or about 12 weeks were put together.

Study-level findings and limits: Targeting of unmutated variant regions was reportedly seen in nearly half of spike-specific TCRs.

This receptor was taken from an adult in good health. The specimen was peripheral blood, collected on day 0 of AZD1222 vaccination.

The CDR3 reads CASSLFGGDTEAFF. In nucleotides, the CDR3 is TGTGCCAGCAGTTTGTTCGGCGGGGACACTGAAGCTTTCTTT. V gene TRBV27 combines with J gene TRBJ1-1; D not certain. Trimming pared 3 bases from V and 3 bases from J, leaving 11 bases between. The CDR3 totals 14 residues. CDR1 and CDR2 (germline): MNHEY, SMNVEV (reference sequence).